The subject of this entry is one T cell receptor (beta chain). What it recognizes is unknown. This entry belongs to a study of cytomegalovirus exposure and HLA in healthy donors. Vbeta (60) and Jbeta (13) primers were used in the PCR. The protocol was immunoSEQ multiplex PCR, while the TCRdb copy is restricted to in-frame clones and leaves out a portion. The sample totals 100,000 to 150,000 clones. Overall study findings and caveats: An analysis was carried out later, and it reportedly showed fewer N-insertions in an Asian-associated ancestry cluster than the approximately 670-donor mean. In a later analysis, compared with equally common non-associated chains, HLA-associated beta chains were more expanded.

Trimming removed 0 bases from V and 3 bases from J, with 11 bases in between. Germline V gene sequence: CDR1 SGHRS, CDR2 YFSETQ. The CDR3 extends over 15 amino acids. Healthy donors of bone marrow made up the group. The clonotype comes from a young man in good health and CMV-seronegative. The chain has TRBV5-1 and TRBJ2-3, with D tentatively TRBD1 (6 bases). Specimen: PBMCs. CDR3 DNA: TGCGCCAGCAGCTTGGCCCTAGGGGGAACAGATACGCAGTATTTT. Amino acid sequence: CASSLALGGTDTQYF.